The T cell receptor (beta chain) under discussion was sequenced for a study of T cell repertoires in cytomegalovirus infection. In the study overall: Public TCR beta signatures provided an indication of both CMV infection and a matching HLA type.

TCRdb re-derived calls from the reads in MiXCR, one entry per CDR3 protein. In the table there are about 740,000 distinct CDR3 sequences, roughly 35% of which are singletons. The V end lost 0 bases, the J end lost 0 bases, and 13 bases lay between the germline ends. The CDR3 is 17 amino acids. CDR1 SGHNT and CDR2 YYREEE come from the germline V gene (reference sequence). Sample: PBMCs. The gene calls are TRBV5-4 and TRBJ1-3; D is undetermined. The clonotype was recovered from a human donor in good health (CMV status not recorded). Some clones in this sample may be carry-over from other donors' samples. This CDR3 reads CASSLDGPSSSGNTIYF. CDR3 DNA sequence: TGTGCCAGCAGCTTGGACGGTCCCTCGAGCTCTGGAAACACCATATATTTT.